This TCR beta chain was identified during a study of blood T cells in healthy people across ages. A second PCR of about 6 to 12 cycles used a sample-barcoded 5' primer and a J-beta primer mix. Each CDR3 protein is one row after TCRdb ran MiXCR on the 5' RACE reads. The table lists over 700,000 distinct CDR3 sequences, about 53% of them singletons, with around 41% in the top ten. In the case of this clonotype: Its antigen is unknown.

Study-level results: The long-lived group displayed more naive CD4+ cells, plus higher diversity, than the aged donors did.

The receptor's source is a man at least 80 years old in good health. Sample: blood.

The CDR3 region is CSARESGVSYNEQYF. In DNA form, the CDR3 reads TGCAGTGCTAGAGAATCGGGAGTCTCTTACAATGAGCAGTACTTC. The chain carries TRBV20-1 and TRBJ2-7, with D tentatively TRBD2 (6 bases). The germline V gene encodes CDR1 DFQATT and CDR2 SNEGSKA (reference sequence). V lost 0 bases and J 7 bases, leaving 19 bases between the germline ends. CDR3 length: 15 residues.